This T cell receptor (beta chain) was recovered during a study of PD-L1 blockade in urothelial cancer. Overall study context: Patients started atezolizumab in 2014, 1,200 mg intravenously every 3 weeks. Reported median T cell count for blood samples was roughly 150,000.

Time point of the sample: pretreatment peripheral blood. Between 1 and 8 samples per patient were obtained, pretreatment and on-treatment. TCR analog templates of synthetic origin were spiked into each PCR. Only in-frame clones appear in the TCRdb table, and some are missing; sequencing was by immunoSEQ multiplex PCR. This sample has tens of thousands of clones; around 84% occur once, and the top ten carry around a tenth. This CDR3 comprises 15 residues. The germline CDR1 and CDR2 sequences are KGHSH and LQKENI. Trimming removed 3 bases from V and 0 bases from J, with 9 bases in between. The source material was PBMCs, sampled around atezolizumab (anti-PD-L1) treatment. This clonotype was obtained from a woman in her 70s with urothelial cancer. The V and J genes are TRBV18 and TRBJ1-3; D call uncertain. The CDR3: CASSPTSGSGNTIYF. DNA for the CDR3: TGTGCCAGCTCACCGACGTCGGGCTCTGGAAACACCATATATTTT.